This T cell receptor beta chain was retrieved from a study of identical twins. General observations from the study: The more abundant beta clonotypes in cord blood had fewer insertions, and memory repertoires did not show this. The presence of invariant MAIT and iNKT cells could partly confound analyses of zero-insertion sequences.

This clonotype was recorded many times. Its matching antigen is unknown. Trimming left V 3 bases short and J 7 bases short, with 8 bases between. The CDR3 runs to 12 residues. CDR1 KGHDR and CDR2 SFDVKD come from the germline V gene. With template switching, a universal primer site was added, and the cDNA carried unique molecular identifiers. One entry per CDR3 protein results from TCRdb running MiXCR on the 5' RACE reads. The data contain 400,000 to 500,000 distinct CDR3 sequences, approximately 17% of them singletons. All of the donors were Caucasians in good health. Sequencing was performed on naive T cells sorted from blood. The receptor was isolated from a man in his fifties in good health. This sequence joins TRBV24-1 and TRBJ2-5; D might be TRBD1 or TRBD2, each matching 5 bases. For the CDR3, the DNA is TGTGCCACCAGTGATCGTGGGGGGACCCAGTACTTC. This sequence encodes CATSDRGGTQYF.